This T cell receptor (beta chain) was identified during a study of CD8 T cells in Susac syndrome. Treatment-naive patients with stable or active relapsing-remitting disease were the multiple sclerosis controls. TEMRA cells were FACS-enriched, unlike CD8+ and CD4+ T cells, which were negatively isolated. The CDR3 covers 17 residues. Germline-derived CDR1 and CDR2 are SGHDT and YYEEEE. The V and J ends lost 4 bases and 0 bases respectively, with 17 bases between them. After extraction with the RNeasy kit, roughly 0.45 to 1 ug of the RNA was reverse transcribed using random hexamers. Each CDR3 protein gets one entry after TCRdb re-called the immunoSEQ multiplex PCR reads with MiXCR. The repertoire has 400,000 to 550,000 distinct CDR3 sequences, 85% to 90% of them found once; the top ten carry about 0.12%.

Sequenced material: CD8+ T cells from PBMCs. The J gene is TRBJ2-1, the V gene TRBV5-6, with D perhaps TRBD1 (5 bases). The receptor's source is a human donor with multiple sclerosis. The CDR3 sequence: CASSLTQGISSYNEQFF. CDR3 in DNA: TGTGCCAGCAGCCTGACCCAGGGTATAAGCTCCTACAATGAGCAGTTCTTC.